The 12 T cell receptor beta chains given below trace back to one sample, sequenced in a study of shared clonotypes between healthy human individuals. Profiled with immunoSEQ multiplex PCR; TCRdb holds only in-frame clones, not every one. The sample holds approximately 2.5 million clones, just over 90% seen once. What was sequenced was naive CD4+ T cells sorted from blood. Indicated subset: CD45RA+ positively selected. The receptor source for this set is a man between 18 and 29 years old in good health.

The V and J genes are TRBV19 and TRBJ1-5; 7 bases are shared with TRBD1. The CDR3 is made up of 15 amino acids. V gave up 6 bases and J gave up 9 bases; unmatched junction bases: 14. The V gene's germline CDR1 is LNHDA and CDR2 SQIVND (reference sequence). CDR3 DNA sequence: TGTGCCAGTAGGAGAGGACAGGAATTGTCTTGGCCCCAGCATTTT. Translation: CASRRGQELSWPQHF.

The rearrangement joins TRBV6-5 to TRBJ2-7; D is possibly TRBD1 (6 bases). Germline V lookup: CDR1 MNHEY, CDR2 SVGAGI. V lost 5 bases and J lost 2, with 13 bases in between. There are 14 residues in the CDR3. In DNA form, the CDR3 reads TGTGCCAGCAGTCACGAGAAGGGGGCCTACGAGCAGTACTTC. This codes for CASSHEKGAYEQYF.

The V gene is TRBV27, the J gene TRBJ1-1; D is unresolved. Trimming removed 3 bases from V and 1 base from J, with 9 bases in between. The CDR3 sequence is 14 residues long. The germline V gene has CDR1 MNHEY and CDR2 SMNVEV (reference sequence). CDR3 sequence: CASSFHLGNTEAFF. The CDR3 DNA reads as TGTGCCAGCAGTTTTCACTTGGGGAACACTGAAGCTTTCTTT.

CDR3: CASSDSSYNSPLHF. DNA of the CDR3: TGTGCCAGCAGTGATTCCAGCTATAATTCACCCCTCCACTTT. This chain joins TRBV6-4 and TRBJ1-6; no firm D call. Per the germline V gene, CDR1 is MRHNA and CDR2 is SNTAGT. V was pared by 3 bases and J by 3 bases, with 6 bases between. The CDR3 consists of 14 residues.

The chain couples TRBV5-4 to TRBJ2-5; D may correspond to TRBD1 or TRBD2 (5 bases each). This CDR3 has 15 residues. CDR1 is SGHNT and CDR2 is YYREEE in the germline V gene (reference sequence). V lost 4 bases and J 4 bases, leaving 17 bases between the germline ends. The CDR3 protein is CASSGTKGTVETQYF. In DNA form, the CDR3 reads TGTGCCAGCAGCGGGACCAAGGGGACGGTAGAGACCCAGTACTTC.

This clone was recorded once. This chain uses TRBV27 with TRBJ2-2; tentative D call: TRBD1 (6 bases). V was cut by 5 bases and J by 6 bases, with 13 bases left in between. Germline values: CDR1 MNHEY, CDR2 SMNVEV (reference sequence). The CDR3 has 14 amino acids. CDR3 protein: CASSPLNRAGELFF. The CDR3 nucleotides are TGTGCCAGCAGTCCTCTCAACAGGGCCGGGGAGCTGTTTTTT.

This clone was observed once. The J gene is TRBJ1-4, the V gene TRBV7-3, with D possibly TRBD1 on 6 matching bases. This CDR3 has 17 residues. V lost 0 bases and J 12 bases, leaving 23 bases between the germline ends. The germline gives CDR1 SGHTA, CDR2 FQGTGA. The CDR3 DNA reads TGTGCCAGCAGCTTAACTTGGGGGCACACGAAAAGGGGAGAACTGTTTTTT. Residues: CASSLTWGHTKRGELFF.

This chain links TRBV13 with TRBJ2-5; the D gene is possibly TRBD1 (6 bases). CDR3 length equals 13 residues. Germline V gene lookup returns CDR1 PRHDT and CDR2 FYEKMQ (reference sequence). Trimming took off 5 bases at V and 5 bases at J, with 12 bases between the two ends. CDR3 loop: CASSRGQRETQYF. The DNA for the CDR3 is TGTGCCAGCAGCCGAGGACAGCGCGAGACCCAGTACTTC. The variable domain in full, completed from reference TRBV13 and TRBJ2-5, reads AAGVIQSPRHLIKEKRETATLKCYPIPRHDTVYWYQQGPGQDPQFLISFYEKMQSDKGSIPDRFSAQQFSDYHSELNMSSLELGDSALYFCASSRGQRETQYFGPGTRLLVL.

In its sample, this clone was seen a few times. The CDR3 loop is CASSLAPGSGSLHF. The CDR3 nucleotides read TGCGCCAGCAGCTTGGCCCCAGGTTCGGGATCCCTCCACTTT. V is TRBV5-1 and J is TRBJ1-6; D call uncertain. V shed 0 bases and J shed 14 bases, with 15 bases lying between them. The germline V gene encodes CDR1 SGHRS and CDR2 YFSETQ. The CDR3 consists of 14 residues.

The rearrangement links TRBV7-8 to TRBJ2-2; D gene unclear. Trimming pared 2 bases from V and 4 bases from J, leaving 8 bases between. The CDR3 runs to 14 residues. The germline gives CDR1 SGHVS, CDR2 FQNEAQ. CDR3 sequence reads: CASSLFISTGELFF. For the CDR3, the DNA is TGTGCCAGCAGCTTATTTATCAGCACCGGGGAGCTGTTTTTT.

The chain has TRBV5-1 and TRBJ2-7, with D possibly being TRBD1 (6 bases). V was cut by 0 bases and J by 4 bases, with 14 bases left in between. The CDR3 sequence is 15 residues long. CDR1 and CDR2 (germline): SGHRS, YFSETQ. The CDR3 is CASSLGPGDIYEQYF. CDR3 sequence (DNA): TGCGCCAGCAGCTTGGGACCAGGGGATATTTACGAGCAGTACTTC.

CDR3 in amino acids: CASSLVGGSTNEKLFF. The CDR3 nucleotides read TGTGCCAGCAGCTTAGTGGGGGGATCAACTAATGAAAAACTGTTTTTT. J is TRBJ1-4 and V is TRBV7-2; D may be TRBD1 (5 bases). This CDR3 has 16 amino acids. Trimming shortened V by 1 base and J by 0 bases, and 9 bases separated the two germline ends. The germline CDR1 and CDR2 sequences are SGHTA and FQGNSA.